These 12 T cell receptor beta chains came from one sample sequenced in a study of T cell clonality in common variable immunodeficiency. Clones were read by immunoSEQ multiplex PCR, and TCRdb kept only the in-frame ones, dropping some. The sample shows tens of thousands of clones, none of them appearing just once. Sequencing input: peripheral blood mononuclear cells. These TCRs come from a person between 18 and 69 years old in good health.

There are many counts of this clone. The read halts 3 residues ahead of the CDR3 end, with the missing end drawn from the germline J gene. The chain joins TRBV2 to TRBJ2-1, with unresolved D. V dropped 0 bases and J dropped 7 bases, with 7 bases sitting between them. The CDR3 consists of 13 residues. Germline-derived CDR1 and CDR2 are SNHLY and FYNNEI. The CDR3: CASSEARWNEQFF. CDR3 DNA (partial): TGTGCCAGCAGTGAAGCGAGGTGGAATGAG.

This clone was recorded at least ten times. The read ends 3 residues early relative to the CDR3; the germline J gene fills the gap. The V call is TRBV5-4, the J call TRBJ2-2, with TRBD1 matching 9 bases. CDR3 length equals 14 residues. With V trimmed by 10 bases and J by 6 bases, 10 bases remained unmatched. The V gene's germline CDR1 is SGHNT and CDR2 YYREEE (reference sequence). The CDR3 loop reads CAGSGTGSAGELFF. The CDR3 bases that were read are TGTGCCGGATCCGGGACAGGGTCCGCCGGGGAG.

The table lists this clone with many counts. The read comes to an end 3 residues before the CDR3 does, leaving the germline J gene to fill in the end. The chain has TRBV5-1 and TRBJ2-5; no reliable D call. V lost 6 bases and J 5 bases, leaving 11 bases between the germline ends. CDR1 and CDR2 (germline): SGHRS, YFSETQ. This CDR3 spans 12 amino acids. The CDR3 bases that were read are TGCGCCAGCACCCGGCAGGAGGAGACC. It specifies CASTRQEET. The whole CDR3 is CASTRQEETQYF.

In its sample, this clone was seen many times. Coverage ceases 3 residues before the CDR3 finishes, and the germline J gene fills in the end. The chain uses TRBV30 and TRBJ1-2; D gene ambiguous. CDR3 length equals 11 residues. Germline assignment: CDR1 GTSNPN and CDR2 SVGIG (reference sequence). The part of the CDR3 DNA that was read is TGTGCCTGGCTAACAGTCAGAGGC. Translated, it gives CAWLTVRG. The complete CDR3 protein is CAWLTVRGYTF.

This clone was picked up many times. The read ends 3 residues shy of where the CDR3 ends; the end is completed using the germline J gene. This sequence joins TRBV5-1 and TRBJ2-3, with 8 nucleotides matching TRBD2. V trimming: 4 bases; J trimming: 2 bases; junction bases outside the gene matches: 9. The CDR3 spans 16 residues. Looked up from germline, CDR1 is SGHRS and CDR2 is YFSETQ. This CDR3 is CASSLIAGTFTDTQYF. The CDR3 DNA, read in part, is TGCGCCAGCAGCCTTATAGCGGGGACCTTCACAGATACG.

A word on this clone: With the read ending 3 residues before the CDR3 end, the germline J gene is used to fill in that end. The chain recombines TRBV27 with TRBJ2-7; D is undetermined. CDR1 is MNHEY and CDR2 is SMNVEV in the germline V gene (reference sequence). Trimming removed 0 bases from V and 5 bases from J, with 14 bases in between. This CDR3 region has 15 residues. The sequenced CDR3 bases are TGTGCCAGCAGTTTATCGGTAGGCAGGAACAACGAG. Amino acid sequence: CASSLSVGRNNE. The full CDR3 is CASSLSVGRNNEQYF.

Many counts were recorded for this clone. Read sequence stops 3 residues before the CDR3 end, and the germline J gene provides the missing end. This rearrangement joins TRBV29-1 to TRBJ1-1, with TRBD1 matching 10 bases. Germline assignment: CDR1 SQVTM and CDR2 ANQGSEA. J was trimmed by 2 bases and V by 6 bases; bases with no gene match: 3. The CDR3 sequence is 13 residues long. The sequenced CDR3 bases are TGCAGCGTAGGGGACAGGGGAAACACTGAA. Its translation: CSVGDRGNTE. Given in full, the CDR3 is CSVGDRGNTEAFF.

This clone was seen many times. The CDR3 sequence: CASSPTGSGQPQHF. CDR3 DNA (partial): TGTGCCAGCAGTCCAACAGGTTCGGGTCAGCCC. The chain carries TRBV5-6 and TRBJ1-5, with D possibly being TRBD1 (5 bases). The sequence runs out 3 residues before the end of the CDR3; the remainder is reconstructed from the germline J gene. The CDR3 is 14 residues long. Germline V CDR1 and CDR2: SGHDT, YYEEEE. With 5 bases removed from V and 6 bases from J, the gap between germline ends came to 15 bases.

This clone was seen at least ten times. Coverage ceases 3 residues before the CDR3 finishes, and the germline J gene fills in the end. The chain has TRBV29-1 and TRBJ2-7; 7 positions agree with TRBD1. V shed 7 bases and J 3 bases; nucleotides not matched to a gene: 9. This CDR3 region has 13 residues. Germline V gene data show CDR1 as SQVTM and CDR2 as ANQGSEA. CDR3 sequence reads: CSAEGAGGYEQYF. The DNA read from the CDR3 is TGCAGCGCCGAAGGTGCAGGGGGCTACGAG.

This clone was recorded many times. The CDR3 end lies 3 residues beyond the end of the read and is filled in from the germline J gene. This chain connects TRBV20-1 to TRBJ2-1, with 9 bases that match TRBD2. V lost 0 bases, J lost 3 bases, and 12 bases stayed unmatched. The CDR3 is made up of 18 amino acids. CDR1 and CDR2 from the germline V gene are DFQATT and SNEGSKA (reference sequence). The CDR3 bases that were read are TGCAGTGCTAGAGATCATAGCCTAGCGGGGAAACTCTACAATGAG. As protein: CSARDHSLAGKLYNE. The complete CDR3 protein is CSARDHSLAGKLYNEQFF.

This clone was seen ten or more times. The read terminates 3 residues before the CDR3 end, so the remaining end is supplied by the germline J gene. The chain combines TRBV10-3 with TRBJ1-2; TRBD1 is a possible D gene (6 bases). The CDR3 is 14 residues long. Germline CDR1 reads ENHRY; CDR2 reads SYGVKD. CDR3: CAIGATGFLMSYTF. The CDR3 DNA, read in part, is TGTGCCATCGGGGCAACAGGGTTCCTTATGAGC.

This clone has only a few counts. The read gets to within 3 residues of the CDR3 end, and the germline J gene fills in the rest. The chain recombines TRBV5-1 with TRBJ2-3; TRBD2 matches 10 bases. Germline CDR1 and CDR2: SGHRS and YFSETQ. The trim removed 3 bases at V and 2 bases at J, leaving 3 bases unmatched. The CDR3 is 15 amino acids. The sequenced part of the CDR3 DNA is TGCGCCAGCAGCTGGACTAGCGGATACACAGATACG. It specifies CASSWTSGYTDT. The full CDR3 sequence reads CASSWTSGYTDTQYF.